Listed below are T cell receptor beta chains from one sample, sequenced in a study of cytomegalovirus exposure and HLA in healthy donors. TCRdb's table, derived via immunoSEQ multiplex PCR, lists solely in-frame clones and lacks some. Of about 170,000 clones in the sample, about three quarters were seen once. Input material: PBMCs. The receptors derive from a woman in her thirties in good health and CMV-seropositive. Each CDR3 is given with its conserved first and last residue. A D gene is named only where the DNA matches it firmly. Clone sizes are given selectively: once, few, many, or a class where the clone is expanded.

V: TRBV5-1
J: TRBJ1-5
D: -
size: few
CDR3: CASSLVGDTNQPQHF
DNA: TGCGCCAGCAGCTTGGTGGGGGACACAAATCAGCCCCAGCATTTT

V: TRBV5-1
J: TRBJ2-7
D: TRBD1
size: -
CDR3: CASSLRTGEAGEQYF
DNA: TGCGCCAGCAGCTTAAGGACAGGGGAAGCGGGCGAGCAGTACTTC

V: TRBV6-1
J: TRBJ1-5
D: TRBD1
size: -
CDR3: CASSPDRGHQPQHF
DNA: TGTGCCAGCAGTCCAGACAGGGGGCATCAGCCCCAGCATTTT

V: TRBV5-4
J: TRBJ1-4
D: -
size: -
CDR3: CASASGSPTSNEKLFF
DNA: TGTGCCAGCGCATCAGGCAGCCCCACTTCTAATGAAAAACTGTTTTTT

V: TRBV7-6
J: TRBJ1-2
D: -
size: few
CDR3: CASSLTPSGGYGYTF
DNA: TGTGCCAGCAGCTTAACGCCCTCGGGGGGCTATGGCTACACCTTC

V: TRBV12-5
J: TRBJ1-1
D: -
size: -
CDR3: CASGLDGDWGGAEAFF
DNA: TGTGCTAGTGGTTTGGATGGGGATTGGGGAGGGGCTGAAGCTTTCTTT

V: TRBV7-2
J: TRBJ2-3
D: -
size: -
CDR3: CASSLQAGVSTDTQYF
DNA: TGTGCCAGCAGCTTACAGGCAGGGGTTAGCACAGATACGCAGTATTTT

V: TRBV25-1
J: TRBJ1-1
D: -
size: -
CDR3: CASSKRAGERAEAFF
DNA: TGTGCCAGCTCGAAAAGGGCAGGGGAAAGGGCTGAAGCTTTCTTT

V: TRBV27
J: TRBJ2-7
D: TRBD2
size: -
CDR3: CASSLLSGRYTYEQYF
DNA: TGTGCCAGCAGTTTATTAAGCGGGAGGTATACCTACGAGCAGTACTTC

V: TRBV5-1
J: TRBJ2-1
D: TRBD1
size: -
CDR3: CASSLQPGGITYNEQFF
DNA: TGCGCCAGCAGCTTGCAGCCAGGGGGCATCACCTACAATGAGCAGTTCTTC

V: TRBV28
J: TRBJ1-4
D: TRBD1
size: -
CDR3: CASTRTGASEKLFF
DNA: TGTGCCAGCACCCGTACAGGGGCCTCCGAAAAACTGTTTTTT

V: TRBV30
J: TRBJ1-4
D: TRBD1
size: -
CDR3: CAWTQGAVATNEKLFF
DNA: TGTGCCTGGACCCAGGGGGCGGTCGCAACTAATGAAAAACTGTTTTTT

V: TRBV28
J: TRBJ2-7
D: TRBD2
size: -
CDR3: CASARVAGSSYEQYF
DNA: TGTGCCAGCGCTCGTGTAGCGGGTAGCTCCTACGAGCAGTACTTC

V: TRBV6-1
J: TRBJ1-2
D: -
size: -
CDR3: CASSSTRTAYGYTF
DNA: TGTGCCAGCAGCAGCACCCGGACAGCCTATGGCTACACCTTC